This TCR beta chain was profiled in a study of T-cell reconstitution after alpha-beta-depleted transplantation in children (dated by TCRdb to about 2016). Study-wide context: The study quantitatively tracked T-cell immune reconstitution after TCRalphabeta/CD19-depleted allogeneic hematopoietic cell transplantation in children using TCR repertoire profiling.

This clonotype was counted many times. The specificity of this receptor is unknown. Within one base of it there is no much larger clone, and no base qualities were kept. The method behind the library was PCR. Sequencing took place on an Illumina HiSeq 2500. TCR libraries were prepared with molecular barcoding, using unique molecular identifiers to normalize TCRbeta repertoire quantification. TCRdb's own reprocessing of the public reads used fastp at Q25 and MiXCR and kept productive beta chains. CDR3 protein duplicates are merged, each entry listing the most common genes and DNA. Here the sample has more than 200,000 distinct CDR3 sequences; 7.5% to 10% occur a single time. The top ten constitute about 5% of the sample. V has 6 bases trimmed and J has 8 bases trimmed; junction bases matching no gene number 6. The germline V gene (reference sequence) provides CDR1 DFQATT and CDR2 SNEGSKA. The CDR3 numbers 12 residues from cysteine through phenylalanine. Just CDR3 DNA is preserved here, 36 bases in frame from base 1.

The sequencing here drew on PBMCs from the stem cell graft donor, taken from the stem cell graft. The sequence was obtained from a human donor who donated a stem cell graft to a child with SCID. This chain is built from TRBV20-1 and TRBJ1-2; TRBD1 lines up with 10 middle nucleotides. Here the CDR3 is given as CSAVGTGEGYTF. DNA sequence: TGCAGTGCGGTCGGGACAGGGGAGGGCTACACCTTC.